Following are 21 T cell receptor beta chains from one sample sequenced in a study of shared clonotypes between healthy human individuals. The data were produced by immunoSEQ multiplex PCR, yet TCRdb's version contains in-frame clones alone and is incomplete. The sample carries roughly 1,000,000 clones, approximately 78% recorded once. Material for sequencing was memory CD4+ T cells from PBMCs. The subset: CD45RA-negative fraction. Source of these receptors: a man aged 18 to 30 in good health. Some clones in this sample may be carry-over from other donors' samples.

This clone was seen repeatedly, ten times or more. Different DNA sequences within this sample yield the same CDR3. The chain employs TRBV5-1 and TRBJ1-2; 12 positions agree with TRBD1. This CDR3 spans 15 amino acids. V gave up 2 bases and J gave up 8 bases; unmatched junction bases: 7. CDR1 is SGHRS and CDR2 is YFSETQ in the germline V gene. This chain's CDR3 is CASSFGTGGRMGYTF. CDR3 nucleotides: TGCGCCAGCAGCTTCGGGACAGGGGGCCGAATGGGCTACACCTTC.

Comment on this clone: Other nucleotide sequences from this sample produce the same CDR3. The chain employs TRBV7-9 and TRBJ1-1; 7 bases are a match to TRBD1. Germline V CDR1 and CDR2: SEHNR, FQNEAQ (reference sequence). This CDR3 has 13 amino acids. The J segment lost 3 bases and the V segment lost 5 bases, leaving 3 bases of the junction unmatched. The CDR3 DNA reads as TGTGCCAGCAGCAGACAGGGAGACACTGAAGCTTTCTTT. Amino acids: CASSRQGDTEAFF.

A word on this clone: A far more abundant clone sits one base away, making this likely a read error. The V and J genes are TRBV11-3 and TRBJ1-1, with 8 bases identical to TRBD1. Per germline, CDR1 SGHNT and CDR2 YENEEA. V dropped 4 bases and J dropped 4; count of bases not matched to a gene: 2. The CDR3 is made up of 13 amino acids. CDR3 nucleotides: TGTGCCAGCAGCTACGACAGGGGCACTGAAGCTTTCTTT. Its translation is CASSYDRGTEAFF.

The J gene is TRBJ2-7, the V gene TRBV2, with 8 bases lining up with TRBD2. The germline V gene has CDR1 SNHLY and CDR2 FYNNEI. V shed 6 bases, J shed 2 bases, and the junction held 9 bases outside the gene matches. The CDR3 contains 15 residues. The CDR3 sequence: CASRSKPGLAYEQYF. CDR3 DNA sequence: TGTGCCAGCAGGTCCAAACCGGGACTAGCCTACGAGCAGTACTTC.

This rearrangement joins TRBV6-4 to TRBJ1-1, with D perhaps TRBD1 (6 bases). The CDR3 has 14 amino acids. V lost 4 bases and J 4 bases, leaving 13 bases between the germline ends. Germline-derived CDR1 and CDR2 are MRHNA and SNTAGT. Here the CDR3 DNA reads TGTGCCAGCAGTGCGGACAGAGCGTCCACTGAAGCTTTCTTT. It encodes CASSADRASTEAFF.

This chain connects TRBV30 to TRBJ2-7, with a possible D match to TRBD1 (6 bases). The V and J ends lost 4 bases and 0 bases respectively, with 10 bases between them. Germline assignment: CDR1 GTSNPN and CDR2 SVGIG (reference sequence). The CDR3 is 13 amino acids. CDR3 in amino acids: CAWTTGVSYEQYF. DNA of the CDR3: TGTGCCTGGACGACAGGCGTCTCCTACGAGCAGTACTTC.

The rearrangement links TRBV29-1 to TRBJ2-5; 8 bases fit TRBD1. The assigned J gene may be wrong: the sequence end matches TRBJ2-7 better. This CDR3 has 14 amino acids. Per germline, CDR1 SQVTM and CDR2 ANQGSEA. In DNA form, the CDR3 reads TGCAGCGTTGGTCAGGGACAGGACTCCTACGAGCAGTACTTC. Translation: CSVGQGQDSYEQYF.

With respect to this clone: This sample also contains other DNA sequences that code for the same CDR3. The V gene is TRBV5-1, the J gene TRBJ2-5; either TRBD1 or TRBD2 may supply D (5 bases each). Per the germline V gene, CDR1 is SGHRS and CDR2 is YFSETQ. V lost 4 bases, J lost 5 bases, and 15 bases lay in between. The CDR3 is made up of 14 amino acids. CDR3 DNA: TGCGCCAGCAGCCTCGGGACCTTGCGGGAGACCCAGTACTTC. This codes for CASSLGTLRETQYF.

This chain connects TRBV10-3 to TRBJ1-1; possible D gene TRBD1, 6 bases. The germline V gene has CDR1 ENHRY and CDR2 SYGVKD. V lost 0 bases, J lost 3 bases, and 11 bases lay in between. The CDR3 is made up of 15 amino acids. The CDR3 is CAISESGGWDTEAFF. Here the CDR3 DNA reads TGTGCCATCAGTGAGTCTGGGGGCTGGGACACTGAAGCTTTCTTT.

The V call is TRBV6-5, the J call TRBJ2-7, with a weak D call TRBD2 (5 bases). Germline loops: CDR1 MNHEY, CDR2 SVGAGI. CDR3 length: 16 residues. Trimming removed 2 bases at V and 2 bases at J, with 16 bases between. CDR3 in DNA: TGTGCCAGCAGTTACGGCACTACGAGCGGAACCTACGAGCAGTACTTC. Protein product: CASSYGTTSGTYEQYF.

There are many counts of this clone. The rearrangement links TRBV14 to TRBJ2-7, with D perhaps TRBD1 (6 bases). The CDR3 length is 15 residues. The V gene's germline CDR1 is SGHDN and CDR2 FVKESK. V lost 4 bases and J lost 4, with 17 bases in between. The CDR3 loop reads CASSPRTVRGYEQYF. Written as DNA, the CDR3 is TGTGCCAGCAGCCCCCGGACAGTCCGAGGGTACGAGCAGTACTTC.

The CDR3 sequence is CASMGSGSTNEQFF. The CDR3 DNA follows: TGCGCCAGCATGGGTAGCGGGAGTACCAATGAGCAGTTCTTC. This sequence joins TRBV5-1 and TRBJ2-1, with 9 bases identical to TRBD2. V shed 6 bases, J shed 6 bases, and the junction held 7 bases outside the gene matches. The CDR3 covers 14 residues. In germline, CDR1 is SGHRS, CDR2 YFSETQ.

The chain is built from TRBV20-1 and TRBJ1-1, with no clear D. The CDR3 has 11 amino acids. The germline V gene encodes CDR1 DFQATT and CDR2 SNEGSKA (reference sequence). V lost 6 bases to trimming and J lost 6 bases, with 11 bases between them. Written as DNA, the CDR3 is TGCAGTGCCCGGAAACAGCCTGAAGCTTTCTTT. It encodes CSARKQPEAFF.

The chain uses TRBV30 and TRBJ1-5; 8 nucleotides agree with TRBD1. The CDR3 contains 15 residues. V lost 4 bases and J lost 3; bases outside the gene matches: 8. Germline loops: CDR1 GTSNPN, CDR2 SVGIG (reference sequence). CDR3 sequence (DNA): TGTGCCTGGACTAGTAGACAGGGGATCAATCAGCCCCAGCATTTT. This gives the protein CAWTSRQGINQPQHF.

This clone occurred a few times. The rearrangement joins TRBV18 to TRBJ2-1; 10 positions agree with TRBD2. Losses at the gene ends were 6 bases for V and 9 bases for J; bases not matched to a gene: 8. CDR3 length: 14 residues. Germline values: CDR1 KGHSH, CDR2 LQKENI. Written as DNA, the CDR3 is TGTGCCAGCTCTCCGGGACTAGCGTCAGGTGAGCAGTTCTTC. This sequence encodes CASSPGLASGEQFF.

The chain uses TRBV6-1 and TRBJ2-1; 12 bases map to TRBD2. J was trimmed by 7 bases and V by 5 bases; bases with no gene match: 6. In germline, CDR1 is MNHNS, CDR2 SASEGT. The CDR3 contains 15 residues. CDR3 nucleotides: TGTGCCAGCAGTCGGACTAGCGGGACATTTAATGAGCAGTTCTTC. Amino acids: CASSRTSGTFNEQFF.

Comment on this clone: It is likely a read error, because the conserved phenylalanine at the end of the CDR3 is missing. The limits of the CDR3 on the DNA are not certain, so only TCRdb's listed CDR3 is given. This rearrangement joins TRBV6-1 to TRBJ2-7; the table's D call TRBD2 went unverified against the DNA. The CDR3 is made up of 12 amino acids, end residues included. Germline loops: CDR1 MNHNS, CDR2 SASEGT. The CDR3: CASSDLAGGPVA.

This clone was recorded once. The V and J genes are TRBV5-1 and TRBJ1-1; the D gene is possibly TRBD1 (5 bases). This CDR3 has 15 residues. V was trimmed by 3 bases and J by 1 base, leaving 13 bases between them. Germline CDR1 and CDR2: SGHRS and YFSETQ. CDR3 bases: TGCGCCAGCAGCTGGGACTCAAGGGAGAACACTGAAGCTTTCTTT. Amino acid sequence: CASSWDSRENTEAFF.

The chain links TRBV5-4 to TRBJ2-7; D is undetermined. The CDR3 covers 14 residues. Trimming removed 0 bases at V and 4 bases at J, with 11 bases between. Germline V gene sequence: CDR1 SGHNT, CDR2 YYREEE (reference sequence). The CDR3 sequence: CASSLEVANYEQYF. CDR3 DNA: TGTGCCAGCAGCTTGGAGGTGGCGAATTACGAGCAGTACTTC.

The V call is TRBV19, the J call TRBJ1-1; D perhaps matches TRBD1 (5 bases). V was trimmed by 3 bases and J by 5 bases, leaving 16 bases between them. From germline, CDR1 is LNHDA and CDR2 SQIVND (reference sequence). This CDR3 has 15 residues. CDR3 region: CASSIAQGKATEAFF. DNA of the CDR3: TGTGCCAGTAGTATCGCCCAGGGTAAGGCGACTGAAGCTTTCTTT.

The V gene is TRBV18, the J gene TRBJ2-7, with TRBD2 matching 7 bases. V was clipped by 3 bases and J by 5 bases; unmatched bases: 10. Per the germline V gene, CDR1 is KGHSH and CDR2 is LQKENI. CDR3 length equals 15 residues. The CDR3 coding sequence is TGTGCCAGCTCACCCACGGTGGGGGGGAGCCACGAGCAGTACTTC. Residues: CASSPTVGGSHEQYF.